These T cell receptor beta chains were read from a single sample in a study of blood T cell repertoires in COVID-19. Clones were sequenced by immunoSEQ multiplex PCR, and TCRdb holds only the in-frame ones, with some missing. The sample holds about 430,000 clones, around 89% seen once. Sequencing was done on a sample of PBMCs or T cells enriched from blood (not recorded which). Every receptor here comes from a woman in her twenties or thirties with acute COVID-19. Each CDR3 is given with its conserved first and last residue. A D gene is named only where the DNA matches it firmly.

v_call	d_call	j_call	cdr3_aa	cdr3_nt
TRBV4-1	.	TRBJ1-2	CASSNPPGLPYGYTF	TGCGCCAGCAGCAACCCCCCGGGACTGCCTTATGGCTACACCTTC
TRBV18	.	TRBJ1-1	CASSNYRDTEAFF	TGTGCCAGCTCCAACTACAGGGACACTGAAGCTTTCTTT
TRBV19	TRBD1	TRBJ2-3	CASSMGRTGVTDTQYF	TGTGCCAGTAGTATGGGCAGGACAGGGGTCACAGATACGCAGTATTTT
TRBV3-1/TRBV3-2	TRBD1	TRBJ1-4	CASSRDSQRGEKLFF	TGTGCCAGCAGCCGGGACAGCCAACGGGGTGAAAAACTGTTTTTT
TRBV10-1	TRBD2	TRBJ2-4	CASSAGTSGGQNIQYF	TGCGCCAGCAGTGCTGGGACTAGCGGGGGACAAAACATTCAGTACTTC
TRBV18	.	TRBJ1-2	CASSPGHLSYGYTF	TGTGCCAGCTCACCCGGACACCTGTCCTATGGCTACACCTTC
TRBV30	TRBD2	TRBJ2-1	CAWTSGGRADEQFF	TGTGCCTGGACTTCGGGGGGGCGGGCTGATGAGCAGTTCTTC
TRBV5-8	TRBD1	TRBJ1-2	CASSLKDRGLYYGYTF	TGTGCCAGCAGCTTGAAAGACAGGGGGCTATACTATGGCTACACCTTC
TRBV5-1	.	TRBJ2-5	CASKGLPTGGRTQYF	TGCGCCAGCAAAGGGCTTCCGACAGGTGGGAGGACCCAGTACTTC
TRBV6-5	.	TRBJ1-4	CASSTLDRHNEKLFF	TGTGCCAGCAGTACCCTGGACAGACATAATGAAAAACTGTTTTTT
TRBV19	TRBD1	TRBJ2-6	CASSPTGSSGANVLTF	TGTGCCAGTAGCCCGACAGGGTCCTCTGGGGCCAACGTCCTGACTTTC
TRBV9	TRBD2	TRBJ2-2	CASSRTGGETGELFF	TGTGCCAGCAGCCGTACCGGGGGGGAGACCGGGGAGCTGTTTTTT